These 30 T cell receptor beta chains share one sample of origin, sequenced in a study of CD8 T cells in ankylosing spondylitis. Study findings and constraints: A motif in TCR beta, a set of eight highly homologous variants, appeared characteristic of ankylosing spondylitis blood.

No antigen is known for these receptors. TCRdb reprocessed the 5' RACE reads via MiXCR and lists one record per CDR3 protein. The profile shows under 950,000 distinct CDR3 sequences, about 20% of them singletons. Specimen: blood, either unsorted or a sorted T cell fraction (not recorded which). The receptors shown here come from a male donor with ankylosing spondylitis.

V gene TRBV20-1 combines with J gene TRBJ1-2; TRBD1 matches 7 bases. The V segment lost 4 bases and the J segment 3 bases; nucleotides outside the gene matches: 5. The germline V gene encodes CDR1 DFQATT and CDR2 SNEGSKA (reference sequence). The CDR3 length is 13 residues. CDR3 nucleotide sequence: TGCAGTGCTAACACAGGGGTGGACTATGGCTACACCTTC. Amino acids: CSANTGVDYGYTF.

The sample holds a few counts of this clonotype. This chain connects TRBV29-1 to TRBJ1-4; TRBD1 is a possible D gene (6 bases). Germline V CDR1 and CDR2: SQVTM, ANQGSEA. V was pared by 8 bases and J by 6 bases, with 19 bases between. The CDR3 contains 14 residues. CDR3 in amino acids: CSTRGAGSDEKLFF. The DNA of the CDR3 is TGCAGCACCCGGGGGGCAGGGTCAGATGAAAAACTGTTTTTT.

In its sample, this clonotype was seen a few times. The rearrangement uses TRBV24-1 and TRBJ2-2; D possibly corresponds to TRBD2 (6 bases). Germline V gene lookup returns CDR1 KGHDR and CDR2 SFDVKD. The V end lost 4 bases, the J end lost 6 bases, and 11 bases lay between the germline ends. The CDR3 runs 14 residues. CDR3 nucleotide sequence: TGTGCCACCAGTGACCTGACTAGTTCCGGGGAGCTGTTTTTT. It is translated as CATSDLTSSGELFF.

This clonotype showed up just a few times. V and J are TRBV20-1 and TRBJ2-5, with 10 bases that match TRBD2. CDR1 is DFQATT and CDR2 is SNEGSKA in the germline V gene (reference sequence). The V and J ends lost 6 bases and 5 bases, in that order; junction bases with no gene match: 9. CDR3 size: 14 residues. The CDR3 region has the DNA TGCAGTGCCGTAGCGGGAGGAGGTCGGGAGACCCAGTACTTC. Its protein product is CSAVAGGGRETQYF.

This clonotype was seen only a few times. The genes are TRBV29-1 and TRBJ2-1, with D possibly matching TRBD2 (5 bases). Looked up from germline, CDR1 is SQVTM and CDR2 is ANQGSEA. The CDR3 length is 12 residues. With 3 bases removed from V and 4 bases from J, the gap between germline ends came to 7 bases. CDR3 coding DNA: TGCAGCGTTGACGGAGGTTACAATGAGCAGTTCTTC. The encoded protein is CSVDGGYNEQFF.

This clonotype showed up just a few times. DNA of the CDR3: TGCAGTGCTACCGGGGCGGGAGTCTCTTTCGAGCAGTACTTC. Translated, it gives CSATGAGVSFEQYF. The J gene is TRBJ2-7, the V gene TRBV20-1; 7 bases fit TRBD2. CDR3 length: 14 residues. The germline V gene has CDR1 DFQATT and CDR2 SNEGSKA (reference sequence). The junction had 12 bases not matched to a gene; V was cut back by 4 bases and J by 6 bases.

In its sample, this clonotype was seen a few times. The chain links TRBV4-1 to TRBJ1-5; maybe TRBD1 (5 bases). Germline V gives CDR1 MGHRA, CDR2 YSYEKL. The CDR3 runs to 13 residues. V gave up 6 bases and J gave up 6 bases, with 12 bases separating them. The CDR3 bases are TGCGCCAGCAGTGGGGGGATTAGTCAGCCCCAGCATTTT. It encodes CASSGGISQPQHF.

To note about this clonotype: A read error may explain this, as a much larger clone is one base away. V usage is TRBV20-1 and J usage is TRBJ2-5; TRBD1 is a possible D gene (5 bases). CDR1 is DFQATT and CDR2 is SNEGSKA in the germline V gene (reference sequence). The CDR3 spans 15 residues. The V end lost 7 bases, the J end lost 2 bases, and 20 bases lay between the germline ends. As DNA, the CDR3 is TGCAGTGTTACTAAGACATGGGGCGGTCAAGAGACCCAGTACTTC. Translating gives CSVTKTWGGQETQYF.

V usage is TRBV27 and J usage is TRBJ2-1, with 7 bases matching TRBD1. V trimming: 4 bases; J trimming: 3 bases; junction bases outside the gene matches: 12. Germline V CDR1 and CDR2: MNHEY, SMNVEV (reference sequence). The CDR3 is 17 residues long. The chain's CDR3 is CASSSPLRQGVYNEQFF. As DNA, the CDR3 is TGTGCCAGCAGTTCCCCCCTTCGACAGGGCGTCTACAATGAGCAGTTCTTC.

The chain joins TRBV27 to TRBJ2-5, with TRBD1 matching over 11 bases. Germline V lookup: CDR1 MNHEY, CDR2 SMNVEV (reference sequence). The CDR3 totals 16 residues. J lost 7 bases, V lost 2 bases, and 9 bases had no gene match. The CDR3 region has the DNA TGTGCCAGCAGTTTACTAGGGACAGGGGGGGACCGGACCCAGTACTTC. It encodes CASSLLGTGGDRTQYF.

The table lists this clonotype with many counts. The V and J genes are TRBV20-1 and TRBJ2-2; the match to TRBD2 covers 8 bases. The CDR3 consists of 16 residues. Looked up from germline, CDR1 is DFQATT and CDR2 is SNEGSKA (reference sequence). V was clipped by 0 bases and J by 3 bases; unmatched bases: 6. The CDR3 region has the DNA TGCAGTGCTAGAGATCCCGGGCGGGAGGACACCGGGGAGCTGTTTTTT. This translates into CSARDPGREDTGELFF.

The DNA of the CDR3 is TGCAGTGCTACTGAGACAGGGCCGAACACTGAAGCTTTCTTT. It specifies CSATETGPNTEAFF. The chain recombines TRBV20-1 with TRBJ1-1; 7 nucleotides line up with TRBD1. Germline loops: CDR1 DFQATT, CDR2 SNEGSKA (reference sequence). The CDR3 runs 14 residues. V gave up 4 bases and J gave up 1 base; unmatched junction bases: 6.

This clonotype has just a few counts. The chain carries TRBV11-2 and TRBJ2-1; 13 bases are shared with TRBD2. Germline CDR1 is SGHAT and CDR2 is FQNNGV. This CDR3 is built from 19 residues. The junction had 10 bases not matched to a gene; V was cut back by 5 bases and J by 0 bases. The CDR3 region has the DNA TGTGCCAGCAGCGCTCGACTAGCGGGGGGCCCTAGCTCCTACAATGAGCAGTTCTTC. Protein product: CASSARLAGGPSSYNEQFF.

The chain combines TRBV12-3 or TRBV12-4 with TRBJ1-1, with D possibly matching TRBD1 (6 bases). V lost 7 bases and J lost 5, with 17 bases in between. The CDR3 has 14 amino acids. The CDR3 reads CASTPGGARTEAFF. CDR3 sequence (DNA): TGTGCCAGCACCCCCGGGGGGGCGAGGACTGAAGCTTTCTTT.

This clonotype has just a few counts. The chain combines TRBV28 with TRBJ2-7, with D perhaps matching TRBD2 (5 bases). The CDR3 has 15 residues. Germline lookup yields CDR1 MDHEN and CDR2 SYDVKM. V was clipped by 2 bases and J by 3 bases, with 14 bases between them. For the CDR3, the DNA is TGTGCCAGCAGTTTAGGTGGGAGTCCGATCTACGAGCAGTACTTC. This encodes CASSLGGSPIYEQYF. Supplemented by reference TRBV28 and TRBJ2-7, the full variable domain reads DVKVTQSSRYLVKRTGEKVFLECVQDMDHENMFWYRQDPGLGLRLIYFSYDVKMKEKGDIPEGYSVSREKKERFSLILESASTNQTSMYLCASSLGGSPIYEQYFGPGTRLTVT.

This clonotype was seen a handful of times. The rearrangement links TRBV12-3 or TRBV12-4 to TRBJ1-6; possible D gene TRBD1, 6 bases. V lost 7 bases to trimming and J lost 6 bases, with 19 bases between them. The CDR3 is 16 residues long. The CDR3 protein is CASKTQGPVGNSPLHF. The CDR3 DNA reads TGTGCCAGCAAAACCCAGGGGCCAGTGGGTAATTCACCCCTCCACTTT.

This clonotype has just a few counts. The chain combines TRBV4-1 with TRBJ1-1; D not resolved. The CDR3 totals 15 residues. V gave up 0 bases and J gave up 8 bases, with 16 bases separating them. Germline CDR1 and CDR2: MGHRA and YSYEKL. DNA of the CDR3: TGCGCCAGCAGCCAAGATTTCGGAGACTCCAAGGAAGCTTTCTTT. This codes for CASSQDFGDSKEAFF.

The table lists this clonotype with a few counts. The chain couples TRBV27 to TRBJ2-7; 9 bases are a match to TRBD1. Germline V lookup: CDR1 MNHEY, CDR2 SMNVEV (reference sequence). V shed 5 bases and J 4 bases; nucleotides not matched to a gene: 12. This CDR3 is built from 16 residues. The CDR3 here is CASSGSPGQGLYEQYF. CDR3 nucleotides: TGTGCCAGCAGTGGATCTCCGGGACAGGGTTTATACGAGCAGTACTTC.

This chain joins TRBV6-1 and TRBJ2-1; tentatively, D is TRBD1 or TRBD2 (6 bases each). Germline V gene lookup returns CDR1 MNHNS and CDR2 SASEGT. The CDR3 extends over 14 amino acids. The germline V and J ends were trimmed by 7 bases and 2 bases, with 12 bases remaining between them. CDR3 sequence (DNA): TGTGCCAGCAAAGGGGGGACAACCTACAATGAGCAGTTCTTC. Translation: CASKGGTTYNEQFF.

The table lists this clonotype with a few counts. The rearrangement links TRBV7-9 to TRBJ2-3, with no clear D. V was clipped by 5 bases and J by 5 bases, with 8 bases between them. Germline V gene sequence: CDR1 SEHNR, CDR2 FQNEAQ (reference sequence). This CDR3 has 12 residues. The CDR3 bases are TGTGCCAGCAGCGCATGGGGAGATACGCAGTATTTT. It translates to CASSAWGDTQYF.

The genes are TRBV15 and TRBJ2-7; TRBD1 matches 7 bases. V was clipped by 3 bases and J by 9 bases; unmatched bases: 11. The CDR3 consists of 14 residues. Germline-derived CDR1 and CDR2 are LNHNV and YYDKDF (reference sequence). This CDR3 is CATSSDYKQGLQYF. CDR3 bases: TGTGCCACCAGCAGTGACTACAAACAGGGGTTGCAGTACTTC.

The CDR3 DNA is TGTGCCAGCAGCCAATCACTAGGGGTTACAGGGACGTCCTACGAGCAGTACTTC. It translates to CASSQSLGVTGTSYEQYF. The V gene is TRBV4-2, the J gene TRBJ2-7; tentative D call: TRBD1 (6 bases). Germline V lookup: CDR1 LGHNA, CDR2 YNFKEQ. This CDR3 contains 18 residues. V lost 2 bases and J lost 1, with 21 bases in between.

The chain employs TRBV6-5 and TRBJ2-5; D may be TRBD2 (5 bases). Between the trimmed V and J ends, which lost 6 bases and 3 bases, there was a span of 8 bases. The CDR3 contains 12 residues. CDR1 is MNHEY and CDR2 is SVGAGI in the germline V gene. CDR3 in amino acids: CASSGLEETQYF. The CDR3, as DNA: TGTGCCAGCAGCGGACTGGAAGAGACCCAGTACTTC.

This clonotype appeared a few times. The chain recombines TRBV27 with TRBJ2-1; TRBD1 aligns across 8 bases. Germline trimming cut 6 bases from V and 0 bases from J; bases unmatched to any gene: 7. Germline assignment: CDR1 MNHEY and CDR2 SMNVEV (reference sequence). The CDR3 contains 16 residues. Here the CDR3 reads CASSTRTGRSYNEQFF. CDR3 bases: TGTGCCAGCAGCACTAGGACAGGGCGCTCCTACAATGAGCAGTTCTTC.

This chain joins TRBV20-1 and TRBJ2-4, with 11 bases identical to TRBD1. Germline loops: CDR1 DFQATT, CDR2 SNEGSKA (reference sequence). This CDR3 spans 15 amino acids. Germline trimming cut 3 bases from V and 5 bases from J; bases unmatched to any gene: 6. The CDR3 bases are TGCAGTGCTAGTGGGACAGGGGGAATCCAAAACATTCAGTACTTC. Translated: CSASGTGGIQNIQYF.

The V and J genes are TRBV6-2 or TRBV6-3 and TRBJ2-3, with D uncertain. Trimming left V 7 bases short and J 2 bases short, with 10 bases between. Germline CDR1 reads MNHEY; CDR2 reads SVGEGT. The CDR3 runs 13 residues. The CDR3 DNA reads TGTGCCAGCATGAGGTCTTCCACAGATACGCAGTATTTT. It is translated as CASMRSSTDTQYF.

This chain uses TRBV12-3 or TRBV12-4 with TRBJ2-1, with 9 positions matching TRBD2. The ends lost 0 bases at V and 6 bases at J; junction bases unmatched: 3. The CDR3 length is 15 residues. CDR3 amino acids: CASSLALLAGNEQFF. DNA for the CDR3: TGTGCCAGCAGTTTAGCGCTACTAGCGGGCAATGAGCAGTTCTTC.

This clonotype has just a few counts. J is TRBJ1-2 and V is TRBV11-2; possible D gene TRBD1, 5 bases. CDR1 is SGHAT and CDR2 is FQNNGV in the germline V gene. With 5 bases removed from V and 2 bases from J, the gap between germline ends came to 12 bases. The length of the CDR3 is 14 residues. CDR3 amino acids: CASSRGRLNYGYTF. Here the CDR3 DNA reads TGTGCCAGCAGCCGGGGACGGTTAAACTATGGCTACACCTTC.

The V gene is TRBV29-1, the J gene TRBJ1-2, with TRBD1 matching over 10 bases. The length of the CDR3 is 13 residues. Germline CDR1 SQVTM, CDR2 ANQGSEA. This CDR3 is CSATGGRIYGYTF. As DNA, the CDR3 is TGCAGTGCGACAGGGGGCCGCATCTATGGCTACACCTTC.

CDR3 DNA sequence: TGTGCCAGCAGCCAAAAATCCAGCGGGAACACCGGGGAGCTGTTTTTT. It codes for CASSQKSSGNTGELFF. V gene TRBV3-1 combines with J gene TRBJ2-2, with a tentative D call TRBD2 (5 bases). CDR3 length: 16 amino acids. V gave up 2 bases and J gave up 1 base, with 11 bases separating them. Germline-derived CDR1 and CDR2 are LGHDT and YNNKEL (reference sequence).